What follows describes a single T cell receptor beta chain. The data are from a study of immune evolution from preneoplasia to lung adenocarcinoma. The data were produced by immunoSEQ multiplex PCR, yet TCRdb's version contains in-frame clones alone and is incomplete. This table has about 6,400 clones, around 80% appearing once. V gave up 0 bases and J gave up 4 bases, with 12 bases separating them. Germline V gives CDR1 LGHNA, CDR2 YSLEER. This CDR3 spans 15 amino acids. The source is a person aged 50 to 70 with lung adenocarcinoma. Sequencing was done on a sample of FFPE minimally invasive lung adenocarcinoma tissue. The chain is built from TRBV4-3 and TRBJ1-1; D may be TRBD1 (6 bases). CDR3 in amino acids: CASSQDLWGPTEAFF. DNA for the CDR3: TGCGCCAGCAGCCAAGATCTGTGGGGGCCCACTGAAGCTTTCTTT.